The 25 T cell receptor beta chains given below trace back to one sample, sequenced in a study of identical twins. TCRdb called the 5' RACE reads again in MiXCR, with one record for every CDR3 protein. The sample gives roughly 470,000 distinct CDR3 sequences, approximately 14% of which show up once; approximately 1% is in the top ten. This sample was shared with a second study, whose subject was yellow fever vaccine responses in identical twins.

The sample was CD4+ T cells sorted from blood. Receptors were obtained from a woman aged 18 to 35 in good health.

The CDR3 sequence is CASSLSPSGRGDTQYF. CDR3 bases: TGTGCCAGCAGCTTGAGTCCCAGTGGTAGGGGAGATACGCAGTATTTT. J is TRBJ2-3 and V is TRBV7-2; TRBD1 might be the D (5 bases). The ends were cut back, 3 bases at V and 5 bases at J, with 18 bases in the middle. The germline V gene encodes CDR1 SGHTA and CDR2 FQGNSA. This CDR3 comprises 16 residues.

This clonotype was detected only a few times. The chain uses TRBV20-1 and TRBJ2-1, with unresolved D. Germline V gene data show CDR1 as DFQATT and CDR2 as SNEGSKA (reference sequence). Trimming left V 3 bases short and J 1 base short, with 4 bases between. CDR3 length equals 12 residues. The CDR3 loop reads CSARGSYNEQFF. CDR3 DNA: TGCAGTGCTAGGGGGTCCTACAATGAGCAGTTCTTC.

This clonotype came up a few times. The chain couples TRBV12-3 or TRBV12-4 to TRBJ2-3; TRBD1 agrees at 9 bases. The V gene end was trimmed by 5 bases and the J gene end by 4 bases; junction bases not matched to a gene: 13. This CDR3 contains 17 residues. The CDR3 here is CASSRTPGTGLADTQYF. CDR3 nucleotide sequence: TGTGCCAGCAGTCGAACCCCCGGGACAGGGTTAGCAGATACGCAGTATTTT.

The genes are TRBV20-1 and TRBJ2-1, with D perhaps matching TRBD2 (6 bases). This CDR3 has 14 amino acids. Trimming stripped 6 bases from V and 0 bases from J, with 12 bases between. Germline assignment: CDR1 DFQATT and CDR2 SNEGSKA (reference sequence). This CDR3 reads CSALLGSSYNEQFF. DNA of the CDR3: TGCAGTGCCCTTCTCGGGAGCTCCTACAATGAGCAGTTCTTC.

The rearrangement joins TRBV6-6 to TRBJ2-7; 8 nucleotides align to TRBD1. There are 12 residues in the CDR3. The V gene's germline CDR1 is MNHNY and CDR2 SVGAGI (reference sequence). Trimming removed 11 bases from V and 2 bases from J; junction bases left unmatched: 5. The DNA of the CDR3 is TGTGCCGTAGGGACAGGAGCCTACGAGCAGTACTTC. Protein sequence: CAVGTGAYEQYF.

The genes are TRBV20-1 and TRBJ2-3, with D maybe TRBD2 (5 bases). The CDR3 consists of 15 residues. V was trimmed by 6 bases and J by 0 bases, leaving 16 bases between them. Per the germline V gene, CDR1 is DFQATT and CDR2 is SNEGSKA (reference sequence). CDR3 in amino acids: CSARLVRESTDTQYF. The CDR3 nucleotides read TGCAGTGCCCGCCTGGTTCGGGAAAGCACAGATACGCAGTATTTT.

The chain joins TRBV15 to TRBJ1-4, with 7 bases lining up with TRBD1. From germline, CDR1 is LNHNV and CDR2 YYDKDF (reference sequence). The CDR3 is 16 residues long. V was clipped by 2 bases and J by 4 bases; unmatched bases: 7. CDR3 nucleotide sequence: TGTGCCACCAGCAGACTCGGAGGGGGCCTTAATGAAAAACTGTTTTTT. Its protein product is CATSRLGGGLNEKLFF.

The rearrangement links TRBV6-2 or TRBV6-3 to TRBJ2-7, with 9 positions matching TRBD1. The CDR3 covers 14 residues. The V and J ends lost 7 bases and 5 bases, in that order; junction bases with no gene match: 9. CDR1 is MNHEY, CDR2 SVGEGT, per germline. CDR3 nucleotide sequence: TGTGCCAGCATCCAAGGGACAGGGTGGAACGAGCAGTACTTC. Encoded protein: CASIQGTGWNEQYF.

This clonotype was recorded many times. This rearrangement joins TRBV3-1 to TRBJ2-5; D unresolved. The CDR3 extends over 12 amino acids. Between the trimmed V and J ends, which lost 2 bases and 2 bases, there was a span of 3 bases. Germline V gene sequence: CDR1 LGHDT, CDR2 YNNKEL (reference sequence). The CDR3 spells CASSQLQETQYF. Here the CDR3 DNA reads TGTGCCAGCAGCCAACTTCAAGAGACCCAGTACTTC.

As to this clonotype: Germline and junction disagree at one end, which may indicate a read error. The V call is TRBV3-1, the J call TRBJ2-5; D possibly uses TRBD1 or TRBD2 (6 bases each). The germline V gene encodes CDR1 LGHDT and CDR2 YNNKEL (reference sequence). The CDR3 is 17 amino acids. CDR3 in amino acids: CACSKDSGGGQWETQYF. The CDR3 bases are TGTGCCTGCAGCAAAGATAGCGGAGGGGGTCAATGGGAGACCCAGTACTTC.

The chain carries TRBV20-1 and TRBJ1-2, with 10 positions matching TRBD1. The ends lost 1 base at V and 8 bases at J; junction bases unmatched: 7. Germline CDR1 DFQATT, CDR2 SNEGSKA (reference sequence). The CDR3 covers 14 residues. The CDR3 nucleotides are TGCAGTGCTAGAGGACGGGACAGGGGTCGCGGCTACACCTTC. Protein product: CSARGRDRGRGYTF.

The chain employs TRBV29-1 and TRBJ2-6; D is tentatively TRBD1 or TRBD2 (5 bases each). The CDR3 loop spans 15 amino acids. CDR1 and CDR2 (germline): SQVTM, ANQGSEA. V lost 5 bases to trimming and J lost 3 bases, with 14 bases between them. CDR3 DNA sequence: TGCAGCGTTCTAAAAAGAGGGGTTGGGGCCAACGTCCTGACTTTC. It yields the protein CSVLKRGVGANVLTF.

The J gene is TRBJ2-1, the V gene TRBV6-2 or TRBV6-3; 8 nucleotides agree with TRBD2. V was clipped by 4 bases and J by 8 bases; unmatched bases: 13. The CDR3 has 16 amino acids. Per germline, CDR1 MNHEY and CDR2 SVGEGT. The CDR3 spells CASSSLSLAAGDEQFF. CDR3 nucleotide sequence: TGTGCCAGCAGTTCCCTATCACTAGCGGCCGGGGATGAGCAGTTCTTC.

This clonotype was picked up a small number of times. The chain joins TRBV5-1 to TRBJ2-5; no reliable D call. V shed 3 bases and J shed 1 base, with 7 bases lying between them. This CDR3 contains 13 residues. Germline CDR1 SGHRS, CDR2 YFSETQ. CDR3: CASSYWGQETQYF. For the CDR3, the DNA is TGCGCCAGCAGCTATTGGGGCCAAGAGACCCAGTACTTC.

V usage is TRBV28 and J usage is TRBJ2-7; possibly TRBD1 or TRBD2 for D (5 bases each). Per germline, CDR1 MDHEN and CDR2 SYDVKM. The length of the CDR3 is 14 residues. Deletions cut 3 bases from V and 6 bases from J, with 15 bases between. CDR3 DNA sequence: TGTGCCAGCAGTTTCGTTTTTGGGGGTGTCGAGCAGTACTTC. Translation: CASSFVFGGVEQYF.

This chain links TRBV15 with TRBJ2-5, with 7 bases that match TRBD2. The CDR3 contains 15 residues. J gave up 1 base and V 1 base, and 3 bases lay outside the gene matches. Germline V lookup: CDR1 LNHNV, CDR2 YYDKDF (reference sequence). The CDR3 protein is CATSRGERGQETQYF. Here the CDR3 DNA reads TGTGCCACCAGCAGAGGGGAGCGGGGCCAAGAGACCCAGTACTTC.

The gene calls are TRBV6-6 and TRBJ1-1; D perhaps matches TRBD1 (5 bases). V was shortened by 8 bases and J by 10 bases, with 14 bases between the two germline ends. Germline V gene lookup returns CDR1 MNHNY and CDR2 SVGAGI (reference sequence). The CDR3 is 11 residues long. The CDR3 region is CASCRGERAFF. CDR3 bases: TGTGCCAGCTGTAGAGGGGAGAGAGCTTTCTTT.

This clonotype was seen only a few times. The chain carries TRBV10-3 and TRBJ1-1, with D possibly matching TRBD1 (6 bases). Between the trimmed V and J ends, which lost 7 bases and 0 bases, there was a span of 9 bases. CDR1 and CDR2 from the germline V gene are ENHRY and SYGVKD. There are 13 residues in the CDR3. CDR3 sequence (DNA): TGTGCCATCAAGGACAGTCTGAACACTGAAGCTTTCTTT. Translation gives CAIKDSLNTEAFF.

In this sample, this clonotype turned up a few times. J is TRBJ2-3 and V is TRBV20-1; TRBD1 aligns across 9 bases. Germline-derived CDR1 and CDR2 are DFQATT and SNEGSKA (reference sequence). V gave up 5 bases and J gave up 2 bases; unmatched junction bases: 8. This CDR3 region has 15 residues. The CDR3 nucleotides are TGCAGTGCTTCGCCCTGGGACAGGGACACAGATACGCAGTATTTT. Amino acids: CSASPWDRDTDTQYF.

The chain couples TRBV5-1 to TRBJ2-7; 9 positions match TRBD2. The CDR3 is 15 amino acids. The V gene's germline CDR1 is SGHRS and CDR2 YFSETQ. Trimming took 2 bases from V and 3 from J; bases not matched to a gene: 6. The CDR3 DNA is TGCGCCAGCAGCTTTCGGCTAGCGGGGAACTACGAGCAGTACTTC. Its translation: CASSFRLAGNYEQYF.

This clonotype has more than one count but fewer than ten. The CDR3 region has the DNA TGTGCCAGCAGTAGGGGGGCAGGGGGCGAGGAGACCCAGTACTTC. Translating gives CASSRGAGGEETQYF. The gene calls are TRBV2 and TRBJ2-5; 8 positions agree with TRBD1. The length of the CDR3 is 15 residues. V gave up 5 bases and J gave up 5 bases; unmatched junction bases: 10. Germline CDR1 and CDR2: SNHLY and FYNNEI.

This rearrangement joins TRBV7-2 to TRBJ2-1; D is unresolved. Trimming cost V 7 bases and J 7 bases, with 14 bases left between them. Germline CDR1 SGHTA, CDR2 FQGNSA. The CDR3 is 13 amino acids. CDR3 coding DNA: TGTGCCAGCATCCCTCTGATGGGGAATGAGCAGTTCTTC. Translating gives CASIPLMGNEQFF.

This clonotype was picked up many times. This chain uses TRBV7-2 with TRBJ1-1; D gene unclear. This CDR3 comprises 16 residues. From germline, CDR1 is SGHTA and CDR2 FQGNSA. Trimming took 5 bases from V and 0 from J, leaving 16 bases between them. CDR3 coding DNA: TGTGCCAGCAGCCCCCAGCGGGCGGCCCTGAACACTGAAGCTTTCTTT. Translating it yields CASSPQRAALNTEAFF.

The table lists this clonotype with many counts. In DNA form, the CDR3 reads TGCGCCAGCAGCCAAAGGACAGGTAGAGATACGCAGTATTTT. Translation: CASSQRTGRDTQYF. V gene TRBV4-3 combines with J gene TRBJ2-3; TRBD1 matches 7 bases. Unmatched junction bases numbered 4, after V lost 2 bases and J lost 5 bases. The CDR3 runs 14 residues. Germline V gene lookup returns CDR1 LGHNA and CDR2 YSLEER.

Only a few counts were recorded for this clonotype. The rearrangement links TRBV6-5 to TRBJ1-2, with TRBD1 identical over 10 bases. This CDR3 region has 13 residues. V lost 4 bases and J lost 5; bases outside the gene matches: 1. Germline assignment: CDR1 MNHEY and CDR2 SVGAGI. CDR3 residues: CASSWDRGYGYTF. The CDR3 region has the DNA TGTGCCAGCAGTTGGGACAGGGGTTATGGCTACACCTTC.